Listed here are 29 T cell receptor beta chains from one sample, sequenced in a study of shared clonotypes between healthy human individuals. The method was immunoSEQ multiplex PCR; TCRdb's version includes in-frame clones alone and lacks a portion of them. Of over 2 million clones listed, about 90% are singletons. Sequences were obtained from naive CD4+ T cells from PBMCs. The subset is: CD45RA+ positively selected. These receptors were taken from a man aged 18 to 29 in good health. Some clones in this sample may be carry-over from other donors' samples.

The chain links TRBV7-7 to TRBJ2-1; unclear D gene. Trimming took 0 bases from V and 8 from J, leaving 8 bases between them. The CDR3 runs 13 residues. Per the germline V gene, CDR1 is SSHAT and CDR2 is FNYEAQ (reference sequence). This CDR3 reads CASSLADGHEQFF. CDR3 DNA sequence: TGTGCCAGCAGCTTAGCGGACGGACATGAGCAGTTCTTC.

The CDR3 reads CASSYSRGQRDTQYF. Here the CDR3 DNA reads TGTGCCAGCAGTTACTCTCGAGGCCAGCGGGATACGCAGTATTTT. The rearrangement links TRBV6-5 to TRBJ2-3; tentatively, D is TRBD2 (5 bases). The CDR3 runs 15 residues. The ends were cut back, 0 bases at V and 6 bases at J, with 13 bases in the middle. Per germline, CDR1 MNHEY and CDR2 SVGAGI.

This clone was found once. V is TRBV6-5 and J is TRBJ2-3, with D hard to call. Germline assignment: CDR1 MNHEY and CDR2 SVGAGI. Trimming pared 6 bases from V and 6 bases from J, leaving 10 bases between. The CDR3 sequence is 12 residues long. CDR3 in DNA: TGTGCCAGCAGAAACTTGGGGGATACGCAGTATTTT. Its protein is CASRNLGDTQYF.

In its sample, this clone was seen once. The chain uses TRBV18 and TRBJ1-6; no definite D call. Deletions cut 1 base from V and 5 bases from J, with 12 bases between. This CDR3 is 16 amino acids long. Germline V lookup: CDR1 KGHSH, CDR2 LQKENI. The CDR3 nucleotides read TGTGCCAGCTCACCACTCGGGCACCTTAATAATTCACCCCTCCACTTT. Protein: CASSPLGHLNNSPLHF.

The J gene is TRBJ1-1, the V gene TRBV28, with D uncertain. Trimming took 5 bases from V and 3 from J, leaving 22 bases between them. The CDR3 consists of 17 residues. Germline V gene sequence: CDR1 MDHEN, CDR2 SYDVKM. This CDR3 is CASSPIDILGRDTEAFF. DNA for the CDR3: TGTGCCAGCAGTCCCATCGATATATTGGGTCGGGACACTGAAGCTTTCTTT.

About this clone itself: Different DNA sequences within this sample yield the same CDR3. V usage is TRBV5-1 and J usage is TRBJ2-1; TRBD2 agrees at 11 bases. The V gene end was trimmed by 3 bases and the J gene end by 4 bases; junction bases not matched to a gene: 3. The CDR3 covers 15 residues. Germline CDR1 SGHRS, CDR2 YFSETQ. As DNA, the CDR3 is TGCGCCAGCAGCTCACTAGCGGGAGCTTACAATGAGCAGTTCTTC. Translating it yields CASSSLAGAYNEQFF.

This clone came up once. The chain has TRBV5-1 and TRBJ2-7; perhaps TRBD1 as D (6 bases). V lost 7 bases to trimming and J lost 3 bases, with 17 bases between them. The length of the CDR3 is 14 residues. Per germline, CDR1 SGHRS and CDR2 YFSETQ. The CDR3 DNA is TGCGCCAGCTCCGGGGTCCAGGGGAACTACGAGCAGTACTTC. Translation gives CASSGVQGNYEQYF.

CDR3 DNA: TGTGCTAGTGGCCGTGCGGGAAACACCATATATTTT. Amino acid sequence: CASGRAGNTIYF. The rearrangement links TRBV12-5 to TRBJ1-3, with D hard to call. CDR1 is LGHNT, CDR2 FRNRAP, per germline. V lost 6 bases and J 4 bases, leaving 7 bases between the germline ends. This CDR3 has 12 amino acids.

The V call is TRBV5-4, the J call TRBJ1-2; D is uncertain. V was cut by 4 bases and J by 0 bases, with 13 bases left in between. From germline, CDR1 is SGHNT and CDR2 YYREEE (reference sequence). The CDR3 contains 15 residues. This CDR3 is CASSRSRIANYGYTF. The CDR3 nucleotides are TGTGCCAGCAGCCGGAGTCGTATAGCTAACTATGGCTACACCTTC.

The gene calls are TRBV5-1 and TRBJ2-5; TRBD1 agrees at 11 bases. The CDR3 is 14 residues long. The trim removed 4 bases at V and 4 bases at J, leaving 3 bases unmatched. Germline V gene data show CDR1 as SGHRS and CDR2 as YFSETQ. The CDR3 is CASSDGTGGETQYF. Here the CDR3 DNA reads TGCGCCAGCAGCGACGGGACAGGGGGAGAGACCCAGTACTTC.

The V and J genes are TRBV11-1 and TRBJ1-1; D possibly corresponds to TRBD1 (6 bases). Trimming shortened V by 1 base and J by 1 base, and 16 bases separated the two germline ends. The CDR3 totals 17 residues. Germline V CDR1 and CDR2: SGHAT, FQDESV (reference sequence). The CDR3 is CASSLGLLDRRNTEAFF. The CDR3 nucleotides are TGTGCCAGCAGCTTAGGCCTGCTTGACAGGAGGAACACTGAAGCTTTCTTT.

J is TRBJ2-1 and V is TRBV5-1, with 8 nucleotides matching TRBD1. The ends lost 4 bases at V and 3 bases at J; junction bases unmatched: 6. Per germline, CDR1 SGHRS and CDR2 YFSETQ. There are 15 residues in the CDR3. This CDR3 is CASSARGQGYNEQFF. The CDR3 bases are TGCGCCAGCAGCGCTAGAGGACAGGGCTACAATGAGCAGTTCTTC.

The chain combines TRBV25-1 with TRBJ2-5, with D uncertain. The CDR3 totals 14 residues. With 1 base removed from V and 2 bases from J, the gap between germline ends came to 8 bases. Germline CDR1 and CDR2: MGHDK and SYGVNS. Written as DNA, the CDR3 is TGTGCCAGCAGTGAATTTGACGGTCAAGAGACCCAGTACTTC. Translated: CASSEFDGQETQYF.

The CDR3 nucleotides read TGCGCCAGCAGCCACACAGGGAGTGCCCCCTACGAGCAGTACTTC. The encoded protein is CASSHTGSAPYEQYF. This chain links TRBV4-3 with TRBJ2-7; D might be TRBD1 (6 bases). The CDR3 contains 15 residues. The ends were cut back, 3 bases at V and 2 bases at J, with 14 bases in the middle. CDR1 and CDR2 (germline): LGHNA, YSLEER.

The chain uses TRBV19 and TRBJ2-1, with TRBD2 matching over 7 bases. The germline V gene encodes CDR1 LNHDA and CDR2 SQIVND (reference sequence). The CDR3 runs to 16 residues. The V and J ends lost 4 bases and 3 bases, in that order; junction bases with no gene match: 9. In nucleotides, the CDR3 is TGTGCCAGTAGTACCATGGGACTACAATACTACAATGAGCAGTTCTTC. This gives the protein CASSTMGLQYYNEQFF. The full variable domain, completed using reference TRBV19 and TRBJ2-1, is DGGITQSPKYLFRKEGQNVTLSCEQNLNHDAMYWYRQDPGQGLRLIYYSQIVNDFQKGDIAEGYSVSREKKESFPLTVTSAQKNPTAFYLCASSTMGLQYYNEQFFGPGTRLTVL.

On this clone: The same CDR3 is also encoded by other DNA sequences in this sample. The CDR3 region is CASSLAPGLAPNEQFF. CDR3 coding DNA: TGCGCCAGCAGCTTGGCCCCGGGACTAGCCCCCAATGAGCAGTTCTTC. V usage is TRBV5-1 and J usage is TRBJ2-1; 9 bases match TRBD2. Trimming removed 0 bases from V and 6 bases from J; junction bases left unmatched: 7. Germline lookup yields CDR1 SGHRS and CDR2 YFSETQ. This CDR3 is built from 16 residues.

The rearrangement links TRBV27 to TRBJ2-1; no definite D call. The CDR3 spans 15 residues. Germline V lookup: CDR1 MNHEY, CDR2 SMNVEV (reference sequence). V lost 2 bases to trimming and J lost 4 bases, with 12 bases between them. The CDR3 sequence is CASSLRWSEYNEQFF. Written as DNA, the CDR3 is TGTGCCAGCAGTTTACGGTGGTCGGAGTACAATGAGCAGTTCTTC.

The rearrangement uses TRBV7-9 and TRBJ1-5; TRBD1 matches 7 bases. Germline V gene lookup returns CDR1 SEHNR and CDR2 FQNEAQ (reference sequence). V shed 4 bases, J shed 4 bases, and the junction held 7 bases outside the gene matches. The CDR3 loop spans 15 amino acids. CDR3: CASSYQGQQNQPQHF. In DNA, the CDR3 is TGTGCCAGCAGCTACCAGGGACAGCAAAATCAGCCCCAGCATTTT.

In its sample, this clone was seen a few times. This chain uses TRBV30 with TRBJ1-1, with 8 bases aligning to TRBD1. Germline loops: CDR1 GTSNPN, CDR2 SVGIG (reference sequence). With 5 bases clipped from V and 1 base from J, the junction kept 3 bases outside the gene matches. This CDR3 contains 13 residues. CDR3 sequence reads: CAWGDRGNTEAFF. For the CDR3, the DNA is TGTGCCTGGGGAGACAGGGGGAACACTGAAGCTTTCTTT.

The chain joins TRBV2 to TRBJ1-5, with D possibly TRBD1 on 6 matching bases. Germline CDR1 SNHLY, CDR2 FYNNEI. V was pared by 6 bases and J by 1 base, with 16 bases between. The CDR3 has 16 residues. In DNA form, the CDR3 reads TGTGCCAGCAGCGGACAGTCTTTGTCGAGCAATCAGCCCCAGCATTTT. This translates into CASSGQSLSSNQPQHF.

About this clone itself: This sample also contains other DNA sequences that code for the same CDR3. The chain is built from TRBV28 and TRBJ2-5, with no clear D. Trimming pared 5 bases from V and 1 base from J, leaving 2 bases between. This CDR3 spans 11 amino acids. Germline values: CDR1 MDHEN, CDR2 SYDVKM. The CDR3 DNA is TGTGCCAGCAGTCGCCAAGAGACCCAGTACTTC. Translation gives CASSRQETQYF. Based on the CDR3 plus reference TRBV28 and TRBJ2-5, the full variable domain is DVKVTQSSRYLVKRTGEKVFLECVQDMDHENMFWYRQDPGLGLRLIYFSYDVKMKEKGDIPEGYSVSREKKERFSLILESASTNQTSMYLCASSRQETQYFGPGTRLLVL.

V usage is TRBV18 and J usage is TRBJ2-2; perhaps TRBD2 as D (7 bases). The germline gives CDR1 KGHSH, CDR2 LQKENI. The CDR3 contains 18 residues. Trimming pared 5 bases from V and 6 bases from J, leaving 25 bases between. The CDR3 reads CASSNPGGPGADSGELFF. The CDR3 DNA is TGTGCCAGCTCAAACCCCGGGGGGCCGGGAGCTGATTCCGGGGAGCTGTTTTTT.

This clone appeared a single time. The chain uses TRBV28 and TRBJ1-1; possible D gene TRBD1, 6 bases. V shed 6 bases and J shed 6 bases, with 11 bases lying between them. Germline CDR1 MDHEN, CDR2 SYDVKM. The CDR3 runs to 12 residues. For the CDR3, the DNA is TGTGCCAGCAGCAACACAGGGCCTGAAGCTTTCTTT. Protein: CASSNTGPEAFF.

This chain links TRBV18 with TRBJ1-2; D is uncertain. V lost 5 bases and J lost 4, with 11 bases in between. The CDR3 runs 13 residues. In germline, CDR1 is KGHSH, CDR2 LQKENI. This chain's CDR3 is CASSSRHLYGYTF. In DNA, the CDR3 is TGTGCCAGCTCATCTCGACACCTCTATGGCTACACCTTC.

V usage is TRBV18 and J usage is TRBJ2-3; TRBD2 matches 11 bases. The V segment lost 2 bases and the J segment 1 base; nucleotides outside the gene matches: 11. The germline V gene has CDR1 KGHSH and CDR2 LQKENI. The CDR3 has 19 residues. CDR3 residues: CASSPILLAGDIGTDTQYF. For the CDR3, the DNA is TGTGCCAGCTCACCAATCTTACTAGCGGGAGACATCGGCACAGATACGCAGTATTTT.

This clone has just a few counts. This chain joins TRBV6-5 and TRBJ1-5; unclear D gene. The CDR3 loop spans 15 amino acids. CDR1 is MNHEY, CDR2 SVGAGI, per germline. V dropped 4 bases and J dropped 4 bases, with 14 bases sitting between them. The CDR3 protein is CASSSGYGVNQPQHF. For the CDR3, the DNA is TGTGCCAGCAGTTCTGGTTACGGGGTTAATCAGCCCCAGCATTTT.

The V and J genes are TRBV5-1 and TRBJ1-4; possibly TRBD1 for D (6 bases). The CDR3 has 17 amino acids. From germline, CDR1 is SGHRS and CDR2 YFSETQ. The ends were cut back, 2 bases at V and 0 bases at J, with 14 bases in the middle. CDR3 loop: CASSFRGWDATNEKLFF. CDR3 nucleotides: TGCGCCAGCAGCTTCAGGGGTTGGGATGCAACTAATGAAAAACTGTTTTTT.

In this sample, this clone turned up once. V gene TRBV5-1 combines with J gene TRBJ2-7; 10 nucleotides align to TRBD2. The CDR3 runs 17 residues. Germline V CDR1 and CDR2: SGHRS, YFSETQ. The ends lost 5 bases at V and 0 bases at J; junction bases unmatched: 11. As DNA, the CDR3 is TGCGCCAGCAGACCTGGGGGAGCGGGAGGGAGCTCCTACGAGCAGTACTTC. It translates to CASRPGGAGGSSYEQYF.

This clone was seen just once. The rearrangement links TRBV5-1 to TRBJ2-4; the D gene could be TRBD1 or TRBD2 (5 bases each). CDR1 and CDR2 (germline): SGHRS, YFSETQ. The V gene lost 4 bases and the J gene lost 9 bases, with 17 bases spanning the gap. CDR3 length: 14 residues. The chain's CDR3 is CASSLPSQRGIQYF. CDR3 nucleotide sequence: TGCGCCAGCAGCCTTCCGTCCCAGAGGGGCATTCAGTACTTC.